Following are 5 T cell receptor beta chains from one sample sequenced in a study of blood T cell repertoires in COVID-19. The data were produced by immunoSEQ multiplex PCR, yet TCRdb's version contains in-frame clones alone and is incomplete. The repertoire holds fewer than 600,000 clones, with 88% as singletons. The specimen was PBMCs or T cells enriched from blood (not recorded which). Receptors originate from a woman in her thirties or forties who had recovered from COVID-19.

The CDR3 here is CAISETGVVEKLFF. CDR3 coding DNA: TGTGCCATCAGTGAAACAGGGGTGGTTGAAAAACTGTTTTTT. The rearrangement joins TRBV10-3 to TRBJ1-4, with 7 bases fitting TRBD1. V was pared by 3 bases and J by 7 bases, with 5 bases of the junction left unmatched. The V gene's germline CDR1 is ENHRY and CDR2 SYGVKD. The length of the CDR3 is 14 residues.

The chain links TRBV10-3 to TRBJ2-1; 7 bases fit TRBD2. Per germline, CDR1 ENHRY and CDR2 SYGVKD. CDR3 size: 16 residues. V trimming: 0 bases; J trimming: 8 bases; junction bases outside the gene matches: 10. CDR3 sequence: CAISESSWEGKDEQFF. In DNA form, the CDR3 reads TGTGCCATCAGTGAGTCCTCCTGGGAGGGGAAGGATGAGCAGTTCTTC.

The chain is built from TRBV2 and TRBJ2-3; 13 positions match TRBD2. The CDR3 sequence is 15 residues long. With 6 bases clipped from V and 7 bases from J, the junction kept 7 bases outside the gene matches. Looked up from germline, CDR1 is SNHLY and CDR2 is FYNNEI. The CDR3 loop reads CASRLLAGGLNTQYF. DNA of the CDR3: TGTGCCAGCAGACTACTAGCGGGAGGGCTTAATACGCAGTATTTT.

V is TRBV20-1 and J is TRBJ2-3; D unclear. The germline gives CDR1 DFQATT, CDR2 SNEGSKA (reference sequence). This CDR3 has 10 residues. V lost 8 bases and J 9 bases, leaving 12 bases between the germline ends. CDR3 bases: TGCAGTCTGACCAGGTCGACGCAGTATTTT. This codes for CSLTRSTQYF.

In regard to this clone: This sample includes further DNA sequences coding for the same CDR3. The chain is built from TRBV27 and TRBJ1-6; no definite D call. The CDR3 covers 17 residues. Germline lookup yields CDR1 MNHEY and CDR2 SMNVEV (reference sequence). Trimming pared 6 bases from V and 0 bases from J, leaving 15 bases between. This chain's CDR3 is CASSLPPGSSYNSPLHF. CDR3 sequence (DNA): TGTGCCAGCAGCCTACCCCCCGGGAGCTCCTATAATTCACCCCTCCACTTT.